This note documents a single TCR beta chain sequence. This sample is drawn from a study of blood T cell repertoires in COVID-19. The germline V and J ends were trimmed by 5 bases and 4 bases, with 16 bases remaining between them. The CDR3 has 16 amino acids. CDR1 is SGHRS, CDR2 YFSETQ, per germline. The data were produced by immunoSEQ multiplex PCR, yet TCRdb's version contains in-frame clones alone and is incomplete. This sample carries 250,000 to 300,000 clones, 89% of them seen once, and the ten largest clones take approximately 2.2%. This chain links TRBV5-1 with TRBJ2-6, with a weak D call TRBD2 (6 bases). Sequencing was performed on peripheral blood. This receptor was identified in a man aged 50 to 60 with acute or convalescent COVID-19. CDR3 nucleotide sequence: TGCGCCAGCAGTCCCCAGGGAGGCACCGGGGCCAACGTCCTGACTTTC. This codes for CASSPQGGTGANVLTF. The entire variable domain, with the rest obtained from reference TRBV5-1 and TRBJ2-6, is as follows: KAGVTQTPRYLIKTRGQQVTLSCSPISGHRSVSWYQQTPGQGLQFLFEYFSETQRNKGNFPGRFSGRQFSNSRSEMNVSTLELGDSALYLCASSPQGGTGANVLTFGAGSRLTVL.